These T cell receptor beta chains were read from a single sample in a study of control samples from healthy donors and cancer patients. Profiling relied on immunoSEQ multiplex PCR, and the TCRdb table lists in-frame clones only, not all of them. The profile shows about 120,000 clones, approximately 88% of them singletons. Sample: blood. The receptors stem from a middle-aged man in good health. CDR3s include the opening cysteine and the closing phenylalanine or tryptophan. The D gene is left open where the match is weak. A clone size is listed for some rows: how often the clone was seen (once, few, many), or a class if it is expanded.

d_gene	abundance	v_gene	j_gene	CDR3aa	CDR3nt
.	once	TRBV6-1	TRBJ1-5	CASSDQGLSQPQHF	TGTGCCAGCAGTGATCAGGGGCTGAGTCAGCCCCAGCATTTT
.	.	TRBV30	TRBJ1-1	CAWTTGFEAFF	TGTGCCTGGACTACCGGCTTTGAAGCTTTCTTT
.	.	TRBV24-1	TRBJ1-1	CATSDSRNTEAFF	TGTGCCACCAGTGATTCCCGAAACACTGAAGCTTTCTTT
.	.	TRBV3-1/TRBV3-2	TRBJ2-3	CASSQANRLSTDTQYF	TGTGCCAGCAGCCAAGCAAACAGACTGAGCACAGATACGCAGTATTTT
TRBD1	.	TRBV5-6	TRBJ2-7	CASSPETGVYEQYF	TGTGCCAGCAGCCCAGAGACAGGGGTCTACGAGCAGTACTTC
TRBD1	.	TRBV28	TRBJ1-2	CASSPHGQGWGYTF	TGTGCCAGCAGTCCACACGGACAGGGCTGGGGCTACACCTTC
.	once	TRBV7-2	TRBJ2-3	CASRRGGGTDTQYF	TGTGCCAGCAGACGAGGAGGTGGCACAGATACGCAGTATTTT
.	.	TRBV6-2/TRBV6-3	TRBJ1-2	CASSYSWGRSYGYTF	TGTGCCAGCAGTTACTCGTGGGGGCGCAGCTATGGCTACACCTTC
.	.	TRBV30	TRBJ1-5	CAWSLGNQPQHF	TGTGCCTGGAGTCTTGGGAATCAGCCCCAGCATTTT
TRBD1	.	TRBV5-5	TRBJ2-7	CASSSRTGDYEQYF	TGTGCCAGCAGCTCTCGGACAGGAGACTACGAGCAGTACTTC
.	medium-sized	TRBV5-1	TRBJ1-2	CASSISGGSGYTF	TGCGCCAGCAGCATCTCCGGGGGATCTGGCTACACCTTC
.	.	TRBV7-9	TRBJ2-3	CASSLGTVGGTDTQYF	TGTGCCAGCAGCTTAGGAACCGTTGGGGGCACAGATACGCAGTATTTT
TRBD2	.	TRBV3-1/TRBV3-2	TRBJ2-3	CASSRRGAGGLFGTDTQYF	TGTGCCAGCAGCCGACGAGGGGCGGGGGGGCTATTTGGCACAGATACGCAGTATTTT
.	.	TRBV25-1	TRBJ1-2	CASSEPGRNYGYTF	TGTGCCAGCAGTGAACCGGGCCGAAACTATGGCTACACCTTC
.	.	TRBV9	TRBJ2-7	CASSSRQGEQYF	TGTGCCAGCAGCTCCCGACAAGGCGAGCAGTACTTC
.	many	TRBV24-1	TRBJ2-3	CATSDLGAEGVVTDTQYF	TGTGCCACCAGTGACCTCGGGGCTGAAGGGGTCGTGACAGATACGCAGTATTTT
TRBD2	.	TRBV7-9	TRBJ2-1	CASSPLLAGGPNEQFF	TGTGCCAGCAGCCCATTACTAGCGGGGGGGCCCAATGAGCAGTTCTTC
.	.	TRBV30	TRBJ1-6	CAWTRQPNSPLHF	TGTGCCTGGACCCGACAGCCTAATTCACCCCTCCACTTT
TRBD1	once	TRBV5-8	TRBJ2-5	CASSLGRGLAETQYF	TGTGCCAGCAGCTTGGGCAGGGGGCTAGCAGAGACCCAGTACTTC
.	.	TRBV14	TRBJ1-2	CASSQGIGGHYGYTF	TGTGCCAGCAGCCAAGGGATAGGGGGGCACTATGGCTACACCTTC
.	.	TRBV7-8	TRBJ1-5	CASSSTRGRSNQPQHF	TGTGCCAGCAGCTCGACCAGGGGAAGGAGCAATCAGCCCCAGCATTTT
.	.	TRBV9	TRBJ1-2	CASNSRAGEGNYGYTF	TGTGCCAGCAACTCTCGGGCGGGGGAGGGTAACTATGGCTACACCTTC
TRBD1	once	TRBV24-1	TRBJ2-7	CATSDPGGEQYF	TGTGCCACCAGTGACCCAGGGGGCGAGCAGTACTTC
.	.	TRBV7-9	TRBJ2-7	CASSFQPYEQYF	TGTGCCAGCAGCTTCCAACCCTACGAGCAGTACTTC
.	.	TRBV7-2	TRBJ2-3	CASSTGVVRTDTQYF	TGTGCCAGCAGCACGGGAGTGGTCAGGACAGATACGCAGTATTTT
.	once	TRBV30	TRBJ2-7	CAWRLEDMSSYEQYF	TGTGCCTGGAGATTAGAGGACATGAGCTCCTACGAGCAGTACTTC
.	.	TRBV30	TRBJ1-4	CAWSPQTFATNEKLFF	TGTGCCTGGAGTCCCCAGACATTTGCAACTAATGAAAAACTGTTTTTT
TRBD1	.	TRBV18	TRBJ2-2	CASSPRQGESGELFF	TGTGCCAGCTCACCCCGACAGGGGGAAAGCGGGGAGCTGTTTTTT
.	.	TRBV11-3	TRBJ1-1	CASTLTGGTEAFF	TGTGCCAGCACCCTCACGGGGGGAACTGAAGCTTTCTTT
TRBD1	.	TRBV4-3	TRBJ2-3	CASSSRTGGTDTQYF	TGCGCCAGCAGCTCCAGGACAGGGGGCACAGATACGCAGTATTTT
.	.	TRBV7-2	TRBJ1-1	CASSLPSWTEAFF	TGTGCCAGCAGCCTCCCCAGTTGGACTGAAGCTTTCTTT
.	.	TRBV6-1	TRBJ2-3	CASSYMAGVQYF	TGTGCCAGCAGTTATATGGCAGGGGTGCAGTATTTT
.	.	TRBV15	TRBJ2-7	CATSRFPDNDGTYEQYF	TGTGCCACCAGCAGATTCCCGGACAACGACGGTACCTACGAGCAGTACTTC
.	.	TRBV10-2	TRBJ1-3	CASSERASGNTIYF	TGCGCCAGCAGTGAGAGAGCCTCTGGAAACACCATATATTTT
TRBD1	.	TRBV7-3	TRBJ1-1	CASRQGSTNTEAFF	TGTGCCAGCAGACAGGGGTCAACGAACACTGAAGCTTTCTTT
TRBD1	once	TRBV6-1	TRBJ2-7	CASSEGGQGFDEQYF	TGTGCCAGCAGTGAAGGGGGACAGGGCTTCGACGAGCAGTACTTC
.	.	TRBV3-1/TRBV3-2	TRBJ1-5	CASSQGGGSNQPQHF	TGTGCCAGCAGCCAAGGGGGGGGGAGCAATCAGCCCCAGCATTTT
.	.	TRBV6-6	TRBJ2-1	CASSYSGRNEQFF	TGTGCCAGCAGTTACTCGGGGCGGAATGAGCAGTTCTTC
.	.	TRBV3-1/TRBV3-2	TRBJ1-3	CASSQDRSGRRDTIYF	TGTGCCAGCAGCCAAGATCGTTCAGGGAGAAGGGACACCATATATTTT
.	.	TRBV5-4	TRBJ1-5	CASSPGFNQPQHF	TGTGCCAGCAGCCCAGGATTCAATCAGCCCCAGCATTTT
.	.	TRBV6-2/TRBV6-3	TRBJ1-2	CASSSQGFGYTF	TGTGCCAGCAGTTCACAGGGTTTTGGCTACACCTTC
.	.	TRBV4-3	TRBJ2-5	CASSQDSDRVQETQYF	TGCGCCAGCAGCCAAGATTCGGACAGAGTCCAAGAGACCCAGTACTTC
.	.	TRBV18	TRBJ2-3	CASSPAGLRRGTDTQYF	TGTGCCAGCTCACCAGCGGGACTCAGGAGGGGCACAGATACGCAGTATTTT
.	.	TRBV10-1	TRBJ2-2	CASSESGNTGELFF	TGCGCCAGCAGTGAGTCTGGGAACACCGGGGAGCTGTTTTTT
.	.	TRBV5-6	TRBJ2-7	CASQSGARSYEQYF	TGTGCCAGTCAGTCAGGGGCCCGCTCCTACGAGCAGTACTTC